This T cell receptor beta chain was identified in a study of Ad26.COV2.S vaccination and SARS-CoV-2 variants. The study, taken as a whole, reports: The TCR breadth and depth analyses may have understated or missed part of the total T cell responses.

Noted treatment: 15 to 20 received Ad26.COV2.S at low or high dose, single or two shots; 5 received placebo; per-sample allocation not given. Samples analyzed were those drawn on day 63 after the first vaccine or placebo injection. An Ad26 vector carrying the Wuhan-strain SARS-CoV-2 spike served as the vaccine. Method: immunoSEQ multiplex PCR; TCRdb's copy keeps in-frame clones and lacks some. Of approximately 500,000 clones listed, roughly 89% are singletons. A word on this clone: The antigen remains undetermined.

The sample here was peripheral blood, taken in a trial of Ad26.COV2.S vaccine versus placebo. The receptor comes from a person between 18 and 60 years old who received the Ad26.COV2.S COVID-19 vaccine or a placebo.

The CDR3, as DNA: TGCAGTGCCCCAATGGATACGCAGTATTTT. The encoded protein is CSAPMDTQYF. The rearrangement joins TRBV20-1 to TRBJ2-3; D uncertain. CDR3 length equals 10 residues. V dropped 6 bases and J dropped 6 bases, with 7 bases sitting between them. In germline, CDR1 is DFQATT, CDR2 SNEGSKA (reference sequence).